This record looks at one T cell receptor beta chain sequence and its context. The antigen is not known. Some clones are missing from TCRdb's copy, which holds only in-frame ones; the method was immunoSEQ multiplex PCR. In the table there are more than 100,000 clones, 92% of which are singletons. The sample is drawn from a study of T cell responses to AZD1222 COVID-19 vaccine. General study points: Along spike, vaccine-associated CD4 TCRs were found throughout, with dominance at 160-218 and 743-854. Clonal diversity was possibly underestimated, and the donors were mostly white British, with more females. Repertoire sampling was restricted to post-peak T cell response timepoints.

Germline V gene lookup returns CDR1 MGHRA and CDR2 YSYEKL. The length of the CDR3 is 17 residues. V was cut by 4 bases and J by 2 bases, with 18 bases left in between. The chain couples TRBV4-1 to TRBJ1-5; D unclear. This sequence originates from an adult in good health. The input for sequencing was peripheral blood, taken on day 0 of AZD1222 vaccination. The DNA for the CDR3 is TGCGCCAGCAGCCCAGAGCGCGGCGGATTGGGCAATCAGCCCCAGCATTTT. Residues: CASSPERGGLGNQPQHF.